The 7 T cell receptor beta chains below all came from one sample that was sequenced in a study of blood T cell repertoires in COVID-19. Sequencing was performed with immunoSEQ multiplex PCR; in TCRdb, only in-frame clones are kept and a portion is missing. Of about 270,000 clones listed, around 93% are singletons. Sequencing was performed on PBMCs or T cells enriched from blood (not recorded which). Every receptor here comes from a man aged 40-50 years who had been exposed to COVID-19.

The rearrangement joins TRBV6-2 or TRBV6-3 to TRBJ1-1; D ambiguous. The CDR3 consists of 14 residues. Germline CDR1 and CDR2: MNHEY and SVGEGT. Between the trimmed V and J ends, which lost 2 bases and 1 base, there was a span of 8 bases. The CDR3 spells CASSYTSGNTEAFF. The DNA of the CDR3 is TGTGCCAGCAGTTACACGTCAGGGAACACTGAAGCTTTCTTT.

The CDR3 loop reads CASSTPPKNREQYF. For the CDR3, the DNA is TGTGCCAGCAGCACCCCGCCCAAGAACCGGGAGCAGTACTTC. This chain connects TRBV27 to TRBJ2-7; D is ambiguous. This CDR3 has 14 amino acids. V shed 6 bases and J shed 7 bases, with 19 bases lying between them. The germline CDR1 and CDR2 sequences are MNHEY and SMNVEV (reference sequence).

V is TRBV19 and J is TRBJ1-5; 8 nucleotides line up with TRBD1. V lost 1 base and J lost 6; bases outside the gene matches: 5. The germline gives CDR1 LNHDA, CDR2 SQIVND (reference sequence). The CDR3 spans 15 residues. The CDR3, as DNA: TGTGCCAGTAGTATAGTCGGCAGGGGGCCTCAGCCCCAGCATTTT. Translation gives CASSIVGRGPQPQHF.

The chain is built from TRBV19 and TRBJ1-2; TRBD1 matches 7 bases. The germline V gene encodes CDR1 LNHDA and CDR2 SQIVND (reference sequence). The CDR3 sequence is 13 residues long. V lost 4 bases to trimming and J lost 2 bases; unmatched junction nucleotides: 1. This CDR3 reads CASSKQGNYGYTF. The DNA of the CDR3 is TGTGCCAGTAGTAAACAGGGGAACTATGGCTACACCTTC.

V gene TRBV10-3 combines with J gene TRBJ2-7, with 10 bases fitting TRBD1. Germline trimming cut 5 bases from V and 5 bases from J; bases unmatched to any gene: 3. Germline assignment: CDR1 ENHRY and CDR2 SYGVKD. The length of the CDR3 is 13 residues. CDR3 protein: CAISWDRGHEQYF. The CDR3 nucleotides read TGTGCCATCAGTTGGGACAGGGGCCACGAGCAGTACTTC.

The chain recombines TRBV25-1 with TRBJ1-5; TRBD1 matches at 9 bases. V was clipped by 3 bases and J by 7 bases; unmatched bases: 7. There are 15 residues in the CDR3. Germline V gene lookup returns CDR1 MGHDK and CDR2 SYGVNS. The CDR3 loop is CASSDNRGLGQPQHF. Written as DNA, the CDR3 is TGTGCCAGCAGTGACAACAGGGGGCTGGGACAGCCCCAGCATTTT.

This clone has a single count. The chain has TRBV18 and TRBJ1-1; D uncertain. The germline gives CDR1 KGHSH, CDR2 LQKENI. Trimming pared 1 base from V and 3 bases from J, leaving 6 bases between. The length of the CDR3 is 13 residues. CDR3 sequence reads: CASSPLVDTEAFF. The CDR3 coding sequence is TGTGCCAGCTCACCACTAGTCGACACTGAAGCTTTCTTT.